Below, 27 T cell receptor beta chains from the same sample are listed, as sequenced in a study of T cells in women clearing cervical HPV infection. TCRdb's copy holds only in-frame clones and misses some; the assay was immunoSEQ multiplex PCR. The sample shows tens of thousands of clones, and 0.95% to 1.5% sits with its ten largest clones. Sequenced material: blood buffy coat. These TCRs come from a woman between 18 and 75 years old with a cervical HPV16 infection that either progressed to CIN3+ or cleared (not recorded which).

Comment on this clone: The CDR3 goes on 3 residues after the read ends, and that part is filled in from the germline J gene. The chain joins TRBV14 to TRBJ2-7; 8 nucleotides line up with TRBD1. Trimming took 1 base from V and 4 from J; bases not matched to a gene: 3. The germline V gene has CDR1 SGHDN and CDR2 FVKESK. The CDR3 spans 14 residues. The CDR3 reads CASSQGTGKYEQYF. CDR3 DNA (partial): TGTGCCAGCAGCCAAGGGACAGGGAAGTACGAG.

Concerning this clone itself: The read terminates 3 residues ahead of where the CDR3 ends, so the germline J gene completes it. The V and J genes are TRBV2 and TRBJ1-5; TRBD1 aligns across 8 bases. Germline CDR1 and CDR2: SNHLY and FYNNEI. Trimming at V came to 6 bases and at J to 4 bases, leaving 2 bases not matched to a gene. This CDR3 comprises 13 residues. CDR3 bases read: TGTGCCAGCAGAACAGGGGGGAATCAGCCC. It specifies CASRTGGNQP. The complete CDR3 sequence is CASRTGGNQPQHF.

To note about this clone: The DNA ends 3 residues before the CDR3 does, and the rest of the CDR3 is filled in from the germline J gene. V and J are TRBV12-3 or TRBV12-4 and TRBJ2-3; TRBD2 matches 7 bases. The CDR3 has 16 amino acids. V was pared by 6 bases and J by 4 bases, with 13 bases of the junction left unmatched. CDR3 region: CASSPPGSGTADTQYF. The covered CDR3 bases are TGTGCCAGCAGCCCCCCGGGGAGCGGGACTGCAGATACG.

Regarding this clone: The sequenced fragment ends 3 residues before the CDR3 boundary, so the rest is inferred from the germline J gene. The V and J genes are TRBV20-1 and TRBJ2-3; the match to TRBD2 covers 8 bases. Germline CDR1 and CDR2: DFQATT and SNEGSKA (reference sequence). Unmatched junction bases numbered 11, after V lost 3 bases and J lost 6 bases. The CDR3 extends over 15 amino acids. The DNA read from the CDR3 is TGCAGTGCTAGGGCTAGCGGGCGACGCCTGGATACG. It is translated as CSARASGRRLDT. The full CDR3 protein is CSARASGRRLDTQYF.

Concerning this clone: The read comes to an end 3 residues before the CDR3 does, leaving the germline J gene to fill in the end. The chain carries TRBV3-1 (or the pseudogene TRBV3-2) and TRBJ2-5; 9 positions match TRBD2. The junction had 3 bases not matched to a gene; V was cut back by 2 bases and J by 2 bases. Germline values: CDR1 LGHDT, CDR2 YNNKEL (reference sequence). The CDR3 is 15 amino acids. The part of the CDR3 DNA that was read is TGTGCCAGCAGCCAACCTAGCGGGGTACAAGAGACC. Its translation is CASSQPSGVQET. The entire CDR3 sequence reads CASSQPSGVQETQYF.

Comments on this clone: The DNA ends 3 residues before the CDR3 does, and the rest of the CDR3 is filled in from the germline J gene. The chain employs TRBV4-1 and TRBJ2-7, with 12 nucleotides matching TRBD2. With 4 bases clipped from V and 0 bases from J, the junction kept 10 bases outside the gene matches. This CDR3 region has 18 residues. Germline V gene lookup returns CDR1 MGHRA and CDR2 YSYEKL. The sequenced CDR3 bases are TGCGCCAGCAGCCCCCAACCTAGCGGGAGGGGCAGCTCCTACGAG. It translates to CASSPQPSGRGSSYE. From start to end, the CDR3 is CASSPQPSGRGSSYEQYF.

Here the CDR3 reads CASSPTRAGKGNTIYF. CDR3 DNA, as far as it was read: TGCGCCAGCAGCCCGACGAGGGCGGGTAAAGGAAACACC. The chain joins TRBV5-1 to TRBJ1-3; D is ambiguous. The read terminates 3 residues before the CDR3 end, so the remaining end is supplied by the germline J gene. V was clipped by 4 bases and J by 4 bases, with 18 bases between them. The CDR3 is made up of 16 amino acids. In germline, CDR1 is SGHRS, CDR2 YFSETQ.

Worth noting for this clone: Read sequence stops 3 residues before the CDR3 end, and the germline J gene provides the missing end. J is TRBJ1-6 and V is TRBV20-1, with D tentatively TRBD1 (6 bases). Germline V gene data show CDR1 as DFQATT and CDR2 as SNEGSKA (reference sequence). This CDR3 contains 14 residues. Trimming shortened V by 2 bases and J by 5 bases, and 10 bases separated the two germline ends. The CDR3 reads CSARQGSNNSPLHF. The sequenced part of the CDR3 DNA is TGCAGTGCTAGACAGGGGAGCAATAATTCACCC.

About this clone: The CDR3 is cut off 3 residues early in the read; its end comes from the germline J gene. J is TRBJ2-7 and V is TRBV7-9, with a weak D call TRBD2 (5 bases). Trimming left V 1 base short and J 4 bases short, with 8 bases between. CDR3 length: 13 amino acids. Germline loops: CDR1 SEHNR, CDR2 FQNEAQ (reference sequence). The CDR3 region is CASSLGLAYEQYF. The CDR3 bases that were read are TGTGCCAGCAGCTTAGGTTTAGCGTACGAG. The full variable domain, its missing parts supplied by reference TRBV7-9 and TRBJ2-7, is DTGVSQNPRHKITKRGQNVTFRCDPISEHNRLYWYRQTLGQGPEFLTYFQNEAQLEKSRLLSDRFSAERPKGSFSTLEIQRTEQGDSAMYLCASSLGLAYEQYFGPGTRLTVT.

Note on this clone: The read ends 3 residues before the CDR3 terminus; that terminus is restored from the germline J gene. The chain combines TRBV7-2 with TRBJ1-2; 11 nucleotides agree with TRBD1. The CDR3 is 15 residues long. The V gene's germline CDR1 is SGHTA and CDR2 FQGNSA. J gave up 4 bases and V 5 bases, and 6 bases lay outside the gene matches. The CDR3 spells CASSTGTGGSYGYTF. The CDR3 bases that were read are TGTGCCAGCAGCACCGGGACAGGGGGTTCCTATGGC.

Turning to this clone: The CDR3 end lies 3 residues beyond the end of the read and is filled in from the germline J gene. The chain is built from TRBV27 and TRBJ2-7; 7 bases are shared with TRBD1. With V trimmed by 3 bases and J by 2 bases, 7 bases remained unmatched. The germline V gene encodes CDR1 MNHEY and CDR2 SMNVEV (reference sequence). This CDR3 contains 15 residues. This chain's CDR3 is CASSFQRQGPYEQYF. CDR3 DNA (partial): TGTGCCAGCAGTTTCCAGAGACAGGGCCCCTACGAG.

Points on this clone: Coverage ceases 3 residues before the CDR3 finishes, and the germline J gene fills in the end. V and J are TRBV7-2 and TRBJ2-3, with a weak D call TRBD2 (5 bases). Trimming pared 5 bases from V and 2 bases from J, leaving 11 bases between. Germline V lookup: CDR1 SGHTA, CDR2 FQGNSA. This CDR3 has 14 amino acids. Incomplete CDR3 DNA: TGTGCCAGCAGCCGGACTTCTCCCACAGATACG. Protein product: CASSRTSPTDT. The full CDR3 is CASSRTSPTDTQYF.

Comment on this clone: Read coverage stops 3 residues before the CDR3 terminus; the germline J gene supplies the remainder. This chain joins TRBV7-9 and TRBJ2-1; a weak D match, TRBD2 (6 bases). Trimming removed 8 bases at V and 7 bases at J, with 15 bases between. From germline, CDR1 is SEHNR and CDR2 FQNEAQ (reference sequence). CDR3 length: 13 residues. The sequenced CDR3 bases are TGTGCCAGCGAGGCTAGCGCGGGGAATGAG. Translating it yields CASEASAGNE. The entire CDR3 reads CASEASAGNEQFF.

Comment on this clone: The CDR3 extends 3 residues past the end of the read, so its final part is completed from the germline J gene. The rearrangement uses TRBV2 and TRBJ2-7; TRBD1 aligns across 8 bases. The CDR3 contains 14 residues. In germline, CDR1 is SNHLY, CDR2 FYNNEI. J lost 2 bases, V lost 6 bases, and 6 bases had no gene match. The CDR3 DNA, read in part, is TGTGCCAGCAGATATGGACAGGGCGCCTACGAG. Translating gives CASRYGQGAYE. The whole CDR3 sequence reads CASRYGQGAYEQYF.

On this clone itself: Read data end 3 residues before the CDR3 end; the end is taken from the germline J gene. This chain joins TRBV7-2 and TRBJ2-7; D possibly corresponds to TRBD1 (5 bases). From germline, CDR1 is SGHTA and CDR2 FQGNSA. The V end was cut by 3 bases, the J end by 5 bases, with 14 bases between. This CDR3 contains 14 residues. CDR3 DNA (partial): TGTGCCAGCAGCTTTCGCAGGGATCCTAACGAG. Its protein product is CASSFRRDPNE. The CDR3 in its entirety is CASSFRRDPNEQYF.

On this clone: The read gets to within 3 residues of the CDR3 end, and the germline J gene fills in the rest. The chain links TRBV30 to TRBJ1-2, with 7 positions matching TRBD1. The CDR3 consists of 14 residues. The V gene's germline CDR1 is GTSNPN and CDR2 SVGIG (reference sequence). V trimming: 5 bases; J trimming: 2 bases; junction bases outside the gene matches: 8. The CDR3 region is CAWGPTGANYGYTF. The covered CDR3 bases are TGTGCCTGGGGACCTACAGGGGCAAACTATGGC.

As concerns this clone: The CDR3 end lies 3 residues beyond the end of the read and is filled in from the germline J gene. The rearrangement joins TRBV7-3 to TRBJ2-1; 7 nucleotides agree with TRBD2. The CDR3 loop spans 16 amino acids. Germline V CDR1 and CDR2: SGHTA, FQGTGA. V gave up 2 bases and J gave up 1 base; unmatched junction bases: 5. This chain's CDR3 is CASSLVAGESYNEQFF. The sequenced CDR3 bases are TGTGCCAGCAGCTTAGTGGCGGGAGAGTCCTACAATGAG.

A note on this clone: At one end, the junction sequence differs from germline, possibly due to a read error. The DNA ends 3 residues before the CDR3 does, and the rest of the CDR3 is filled in from the germline J gene. The J gene is TRBJ2-5, the V gene TRBV4-2, with 9 bases fitting TRBD2. Germline V lookup: CDR1 LGHNA, CDR2 YNFKEQ. This CDR3 region has 15 residues. The CDR3 is CASSQVFSGSETQYF. Partial CDR3 DNA: TGCGCCAGCAGCCAAGTTTTTAGCGGGAGTGAGACC.

As concerns this clone: Coverage ceases 3 residues before the CDR3 finishes, and the germline J gene fills in the end. The rearrangement joins TRBV12-3 or TRBV12-4 to TRBJ2-7; D ambiguous. The CDR3 extends over 13 amino acids. The V gene lost 2 bases and the J gene lost 2 bases, with 7 bases spanning the gap. The part of the CDR3 DNA that was read is TGTGCCAGCAGTTTAAAGGGTCCCTACGAG. It encodes CASSLKGPYE. The full CDR3 protein reads CASSLKGPYEQYF.

As concerns this clone: The CDR3 end is not reached by the read, which stops 3 residues before it; the germline J gene fills it in. The chain employs TRBV20-1 and TRBJ2-7; 7 nucleotides agree with TRBD1. CDR1 and CDR2 (germline): DFQATT, SNEGSKA (reference sequence). V lost 3 bases and J lost 6; bases outside the gene matches: 11. The CDR3 contains 14 residues. The sequenced CDR3 bases are TGCAGTGCTAGGCCCTCGGGACAGATTTTCGAG. Its translation is CSARPSGQIFE. The entire CDR3 reads CSARPSGQIFEQYF.

About this clone itself: The CDR3 extends 3 residues past the end of the read, so its final part is completed from the germline J gene. The V call is TRBV12-5, the J call TRBJ2-3; weak D call: TRBD2 (5 bases). V lost 0 bases to trimming and J lost 4 bases, with 14 bases between them. The length of the CDR3 is 16 residues. CDR1 LGHNT and CDR2 FRNRAP come from the germline V gene. This CDR3 is CASGLVLGPTSDTQYF. Partial CDR3 DNA: TGTGCTAGTGGTTTGGTACTAGGTCCCACGTCAGATACG.

Note on this clone: The observed sequence ends 3 residues before the CDR3 terminus, with the missing tail filled in from the germline J gene. This chain uses TRBV7-6 with TRBJ1-6; the D gene is possibly TRBD1 (5 bases). The V end was cut by 3 bases, the J end by 9 bases, with 9 bases between. The CDR3 runs to 13 residues. Germline lookup yields CDR1 SGHVS and CDR2 FNYEAQ. The CDR3 loop reads CASSLQGGSPLHF. CDR3 DNA, as far as it was read: TGTGCCAGCAGCTTGCAGGGCGGTTCACCC.

Regarding this clone: The read comes to an end 3 residues before the CDR3 does, leaving the germline J gene to fill in the end. V gene TRBV6-1 combines with J gene TRBJ2-7; 8 bases fit TRBD1. The ends lost 4 bases at V and 6 bases at J; junction bases unmatched: 11. The length of the CDR3 is 15 residues. Germline CDR1 reads MNHNS; CDR2 reads SASEGT. Incomplete CDR3 DNA: TGTGCCAGCAGTGGACGGACAGGGTCAGGTGGCGAG. Translated: CASSGRTGSGGE. The entire CDR3 protein is CASSGRTGSGGEQYF.

Regarding this clone: The read falls 3 residues short of the CDR3 end, and the missing part is taken from the germline J gene. The J gene is TRBJ1-3, the V gene TRBV18; 9 bases match TRBD1. This CDR3 has 15 residues. The trim removed 2 bases at V and 3 bases at J, leaving 2 bases unmatched. Germline-derived CDR1 and CDR2 are KGHSH and LQKENI. The CDR3 bases that were read are TGTGCCAGCTCACCAGCGACAGGGGGTGGAAACACC. It yields the protein CASSPATGGGNT. The whole CDR3 protein reads CASSPATGGGNTIYF.

Note on this clone: The read gets to within 3 residues of the CDR3 end, and the germline J gene fills in the rest. The V and J genes are TRBV7-9 and TRBJ1-4; D unclear. This CDR3 contains 15 residues. The ends were cut back, 3 bases at V and 4 bases at J, with 12 bases in the middle. Per germline, CDR1 SEHNR and CDR2 FQNEAQ (reference sequence). The covered CDR3 bases are TGTGCCAGCAGCTTTGCTTTAGAGGGTAATGAAAAA. Amino acid sequence: CASSFALEGNEK. The complete CDR3 reads CASSFALEGNEKLFF.

With respect to this clone: The CDR3 end falls 3 residues outside the read, so it is completed with the germline J gene. The rearrangement joins TRBV9 to TRBJ2-7; 11 nucleotides line up with TRBD1. The V gene end was trimmed by 4 bases and the J gene end by 3 bases; junction bases not matched to a gene: 6. Per the germline V gene, CDR1 is SGDLS and CDR2 is YYNGEE. This CDR3 spans 15 amino acids. The DNA read from the CDR3 is TGTGCCAGCAGCCCCCAGGACAGGGGGCGCTACGAG. Its protein is CASSPQDRGRYE. The full CDR3 protein is CASSPQDRGRYEQYF. Using reference TRBV9 and TRBJ2-7 for the parts outside the CDR3, the full variable domain is DSGVTQTPKHLITATGQRVTLRCSPRSGDLSVYWYQQSLDQGLQFLIQYYNGEERAKGNILERFSAQQFPDLHSELNLSSLELGDSALYFCASSPQDRGRYEQYFGPGTRLTVT.

As concerns this clone: The observed sequence ends 3 residues before the CDR3 terminus, with the missing tail filled in from the germline J gene. The V and J genes are TRBV20-1 and TRBJ2-5; D uncertain. Germline V gene lookup returns CDR1 DFQATT and CDR2 SNEGSKA (reference sequence). V dropped 6 bases and J dropped 2 bases, with 10 bases sitting between them. The CDR3 runs 12 residues. The CDR3 DNA, read in part, is TGCAGTGCAATCAAAACACAAGAGACC. Protein sequence: CSAIKTQET. The CDR3 reads in full as CSAIKTQETQYF.